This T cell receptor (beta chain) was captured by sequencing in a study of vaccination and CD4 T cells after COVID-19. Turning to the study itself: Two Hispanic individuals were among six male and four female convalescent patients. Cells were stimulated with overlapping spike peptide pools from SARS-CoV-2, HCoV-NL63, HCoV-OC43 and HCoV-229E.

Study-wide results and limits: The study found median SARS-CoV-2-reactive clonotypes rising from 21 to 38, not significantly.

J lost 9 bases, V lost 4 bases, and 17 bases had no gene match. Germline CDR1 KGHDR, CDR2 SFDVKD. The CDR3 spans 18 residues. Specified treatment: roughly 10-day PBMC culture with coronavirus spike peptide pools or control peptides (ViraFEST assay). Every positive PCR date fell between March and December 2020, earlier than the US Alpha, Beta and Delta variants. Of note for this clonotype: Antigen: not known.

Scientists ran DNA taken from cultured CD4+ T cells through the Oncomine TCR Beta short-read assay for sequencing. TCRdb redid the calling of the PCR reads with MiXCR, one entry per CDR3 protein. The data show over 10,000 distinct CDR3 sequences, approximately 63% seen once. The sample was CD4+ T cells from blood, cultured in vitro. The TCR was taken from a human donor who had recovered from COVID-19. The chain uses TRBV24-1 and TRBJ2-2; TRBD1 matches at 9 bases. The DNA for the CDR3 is TGTGCCACCAGTGACCCGCCCGGGACAGGGCTAGGTGTCAGGGAGCTGTTTTTT. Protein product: CATSDPPGTGLGVRELFF.